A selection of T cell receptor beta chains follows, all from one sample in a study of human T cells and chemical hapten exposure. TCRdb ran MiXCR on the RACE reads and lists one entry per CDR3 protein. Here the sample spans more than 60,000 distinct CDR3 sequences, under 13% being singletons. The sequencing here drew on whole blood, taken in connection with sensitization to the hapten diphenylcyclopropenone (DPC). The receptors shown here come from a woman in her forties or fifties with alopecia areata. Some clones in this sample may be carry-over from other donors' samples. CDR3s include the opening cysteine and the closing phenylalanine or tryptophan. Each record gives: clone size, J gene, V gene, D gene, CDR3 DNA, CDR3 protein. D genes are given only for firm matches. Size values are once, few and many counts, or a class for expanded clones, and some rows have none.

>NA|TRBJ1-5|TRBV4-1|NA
TGCGCCAGCAGCCAAGCCACTCTAAATCAGCCCCAGCATTTT
CASSQATLNQPQHF
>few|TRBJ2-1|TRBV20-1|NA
TGCAGTGCTGGGGGCTTTAACAATGAGCAGTTCTTC
CSAGGFNNEQFF
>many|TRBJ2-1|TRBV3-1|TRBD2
TGTGCCAGCAGCCAAGGGGACTACCCGGGCAATGAGCAGTTCTTC
CASSQGDYPGNEQFF
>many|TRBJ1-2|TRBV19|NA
TGTGCCAGTAGTATGGATCTGAGGTTTGGATGGTATGGCTACACCTTC
CASSMDLRFGWYGYTF
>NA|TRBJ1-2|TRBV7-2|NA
TGTGCCAGCAGCTTAAAAAAAGGTTTTAACTATGGCTACACCTTC
CASSLKKGFNYGYTF
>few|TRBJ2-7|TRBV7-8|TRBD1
TGTGCCAGCAGCTCAAGGACAGGGGGCATCGACGAGCAGTACTTC
CASSSRTGGIDEQYF
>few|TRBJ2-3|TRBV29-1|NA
TGCAGCGTTCCAATAATCACAGATACGCAGTATTTT
CSVPIITDTQYF
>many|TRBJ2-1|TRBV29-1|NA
TGCAGCGTCACCAAAACCGGGGGATACAATGAGCAGTTCTTC
CSVTKTGGYNEQFF
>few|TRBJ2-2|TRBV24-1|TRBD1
TGTGCCACCAGTGATTACAGGGGGATCGGGGAGCTGTTTTTT
CATSDYRGIGELFF
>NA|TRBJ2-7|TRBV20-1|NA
TGCAGTGCTAGCCTGCCGGTCTCCTACGAGCAGTACTTC
CSASLPVSYEQYF
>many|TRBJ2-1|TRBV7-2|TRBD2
TGTGCCAGCAGCTTAGGGGTGACTAGCGGGTACAATGAGCAGTTCTTC
CASSLGVTSGYNEQFF
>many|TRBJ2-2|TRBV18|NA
TGTGCCAGCCACCAGGGAATAGACACCGGGGAGCTGTTTTTT
CASHQGIDTGELFF
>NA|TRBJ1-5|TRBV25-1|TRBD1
TGTGCCAGTCAGGGACAGGGGAATCAGCCCCAGCATTTT
CASQGQGNQPQHF
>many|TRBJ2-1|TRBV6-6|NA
TGTGCCAGCACCCACAGGGGGGGACAACCGGCCCAAGAGCAGTTCTTC
CASTHRGGQPAQEQFF
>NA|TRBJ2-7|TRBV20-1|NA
TGCAGTGCTAGAGTATCATGGGGAAGGCCCGACTACGAGCAGTACTTC
CSARVSWGRPDYEQYF
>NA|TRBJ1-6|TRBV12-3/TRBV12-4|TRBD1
TGTGCCAGCAGTTTAGGGACAGGGCTTTTGCCCCTCCACTTT
CASSLGTGLLPLHF